The entry below gives a single T cell receptor beta chain sequence along with its context. What it binds is unknown. Germline values: CDR1 MGHRA, CDR2 YSYEKL. The CDR3 runs 17 residues. Between the trimmed V and J ends, which lost 0 bases and 2 bases, there was a span of 15 bases. The data are from a study of vaccination effects on CD4 cells after COVID-19. TCRdb's table, derived via immunoSEQ multiplex PCR, lists solely in-frame clones and lacks some. This table has approximately 61,000 clones, roughly 73% appearing once. Before any sequencing was done, the ViraFEST assay used viral peptide pools to expand antigen-specific CD4+ T cells. The culture ran for approximately 10 days before CD4+ T cells were isolated. Vaccine administered to participants consisted of two doses of either BNT162b2 or mRNA-1273.

This receptor was taken from a human donor who received a COVID-19 vaccine. Material: CD4+ T cells from PBMCs cultured with HCoV-229E spike peptides, obtained after COVID-19 vaccination. The genes are TRBV4-1 and TRBJ2-3, with D perhaps TRBD2 (5 bases). CDR3 amino acids: CASSQEGRLGLTDTQYF. The CDR3 DNA reads TGCGCCAGCAGCCAAGAAGGGCGGCTCGGACTCACAGATACGCAGTATTTT.